Listed here are 16 T cell receptor beta chains from one sample, sequenced in a study of T-cell reconstitution after alpha-beta-depleted transplantation in children. A library of TCRbeta sequences, prepared with unique molecular identifiers, was generated. TCRdb recomputed calls from the PCR reads with MiXCR, one row per CDR3 protein. The data hold about 400,000 distinct CDR3 sequences, with about 14% observed a single time. Source: PBMCs, taken from the stem cell graft. Receptor source: a human donor who donated a stem cell graft to a child with Fanconi anemia.

The table lists this clonotype with many counts. This chain joins TRBV5-6 and TRBJ1-1; D call uncertain. The germline CDR1 and CDR2 sequences are SGHDT and YYEEEE. V lost 2 bases and J 7 bases, leaving 18 bases between the germline ends. The CDR3 spans 15 residues. The CDR3 nucleotides are TGTGCCAGCAGCTTTGATGGGGAACTAGACGGTGAAGCTTTCTTT. Residues: CASSFDGELDGEAFF.

This clonotype was seen at least ten times. The rearrangement links TRBV7-8 to TRBJ2-1, with 10 bases matching TRBD2. Germline CDR1 is SGHVS and CDR2 is FQNEAQ. The CDR3 extends over 16 amino acids. V lost 5 bases and J lost 4; bases outside the gene matches: 8. The CDR3 reads CASSARTSGPYNEQFF. The CDR3 DNA is TGTGCCAGCAGCGCCAGGACTAGCGGTCCTTACAATGAGCAGTTCTTC.

At least ten counts were recorded for this clonotype. The chain uses TRBV5-5 and TRBJ1-4, with a weak D call TRBD1 (5 bases). The germline CDR1 and CDR2 sequences are SGHKS and YYEKEE (reference sequence). This CDR3 comprises 14 residues. V lost 5 bases, J lost 5 bases, and 13 bases lay in between. The CDR3 spells CASRAGPRNEKLFF. CDR3 DNA: TGTGCCAGCAGGGCGGGACCCAGAAATGAAAAACTGTTTTTT.

The rearrangement links TRBV15 to TRBJ1-5, with 7 bases aligning to TRBD1. Germline V lookup: CDR1 LNHNV, CDR2 YYDKDF (reference sequence). V gave up 0 bases and J gave up 2 bases; unmatched junction bases: 1. This CDR3 has 15 amino acids. The DNA of the CDR3 is TGTGCCACCAGCAGAGAAGGACAGGGCAATCAGCCCCAGCATTTT. It is translated as CATSREGQGNQPQHF.

This clonotype was found many times. The genes are TRBV20-1 and TRBJ1-1; the match to TRBD1 covers 10 bases. Germline CDR1 reads DFQATT; CDR2 reads SNEGSKA (reference sequence). Unmatched junction bases numbered 13, after V lost 5 bases and J lost 4 bases. CDR3 length equals 16 residues. The CDR3: CSARKAGQGSGTEAFF. As DNA, the CDR3 is TGCAGTGCTCGCAAGGCGGGACAGGGGAGTGGCACTGAAGCTTTCTTT.

The chain employs TRBV29-1 and TRBJ2-5; 10 nucleotides line up with TRBD2. Germline V gives CDR1 SQVTM, CDR2 ANQGSEA. This CDR3 is 14 amino acids long. Unmatched junction bases numbered 3, after V lost 3 bases and J lost 2 bases. CDR3 loop: CSVEERGGQETQYF. In DNA form, the CDR3 reads TGCAGCGTTGAGGAGCGGGGGGGTCAAGAGACCCAGTACTTC.

This clonotype was seen at least ten times. The chain employs TRBV4-3 and TRBJ1-2; D unresolved. Between the trimmed V and J ends, which lost 0 bases and 5 bases, there was a span of 10 bases. The CDR3 loop spans 14 amino acids. Germline V gene data show CDR1 as LGHNA and CDR2 as YSLEER. The CDR3, as DNA: TGCGCCAGCAGCCAAGATCTGGGTTCTTATGGCTACACCTTC. This encodes CASSQDLGSYGYTF.

The J gene is TRBJ2-1, the V gene TRBV6-5; weak D call: TRBD1 (8 bases). The CDR3 is 15 amino acids. Between the trimmed V and J ends, which lost 3 bases and 2 bases, there was a span of 11 bases. Per germline, CDR1 MNHEY and CDR2 SVGAGI. The DNA of the CDR3 is TGTGCCAGCAGTTATACAGGGGGGGCCTACAATGAGCAGTTCTTC. It specifies CASSYTGGAYNEQFF.

In this sample, this clonotype turned up many times. V usage is TRBV7-2 and J usage is TRBJ2-1; D remains ambiguous. The V and J ends lost 1 base and 5 bases respectively, with 6 bases between them. CDR1 is SGHTA and CDR2 is FQGNSA in the germline V gene. The CDR3 is 13 residues long. The CDR3 DNA reads as TGTGCCAGCAGCTTAGGACGGAACAATGAGCAGTTCTTC. Amino acid sequence: CASSLGRNNEQFF.

The chain recombines TRBV24-1 with TRBJ2-1; D is unclear. Germline V lookup: CDR1 KGHDR, CDR2 SFDVKD. The V and J ends lost 6 bases and 6 bases respectively, with 11 bases between them. This CDR3 spans 13 amino acids. The DNA for the CDR3 is TGTGCCACCAGTCTTCCGGGCATCAATGAGCAGTTCTTC. Its translation is CATSLPGINEQFF.

This chain links TRBV20-1 with TRBJ2-5; TRBD1 is a possible D gene (6 bases). Trimming removed 4 bases at V and 1 base at J, with 16 bases between. CDR1 DFQATT and CDR2 SNEGSKA come from the germline V gene (reference sequence). The CDR3 length is 15 residues. The CDR3 protein is CSATSGVLGQETQYF. CDR3 DNA: TGCAGTGCTACATCAGGGGTATTAGGCCAAGAGACCCAGTACTTC.

This clonotype was seen many times. V usage is TRBV29-1 and J usage is TRBJ2-5; D is ambiguous. The CDR3 contains 14 residues. Germline CDR1 is SQVTM and CDR2 is ANQGSEA. The V end was cut by 7 bases, the J end by 5 bases, with 20 bases between. The DNA for the CDR3 is TGCAGCGCCTTGAGCCCACAGATCGGGGAGACCCAGTACTTC. This gives the protein CSALSPQIGETQYF.

V and J are TRBV27 and TRBJ1-6; D gene unclear. The CDR3 has 14 amino acids. Trimming took off 2 bases at V and 9 bases at J, with 11 bases between the two ends. Germline lookup yields CDR1 MNHEY and CDR2 SMNVEV (reference sequence). The CDR3 region is CASSLGGRSSPLHF. In nucleotides, the CDR3 is TGTGCCAGCAGTTTAGGCGGTCGCAGTTCACCCCTCCACTTT.

This clonotype has more than one count but fewer than ten. The chain recombines TRBV28 with TRBJ2-3; 12 bases match TRBD2. The CDR3 runs to 17 residues. The V segment lost 6 bases and the J segment 6 bases; nucleotides outside the gene matches: 13. Germline lookup yields CDR1 MDHEN and CDR2 SYDVKM. The CDR3 loop reads CASSQPRTSGEADTQYF. Here the CDR3 DNA reads TGTGCCAGCAGCCAACCCCGGACTAGCGGGGAAGCGGATACGCAGTATTTT.

This clonotype has ten or more counts. The chain is built from TRBV12-3 or TRBV12-4 and TRBJ2-2; weak D call: TRBD2 (5 bases). Trimming removed 10 bases from V and 0 bases from J, with 6 bases in between. The CDR3 loop spans 12 amino acids. CDR3 nucleotides: TGTGCCACCGGGGCGAACACCGGGGAGCTGTTTTTT. It translates to CATGANTGELFF.

This clonotype was seen ten or more times. V and J are TRBV5-1 and TRBJ2-3; 8 positions match TRBD1. V shed 4 bases, J shed 4 bases, and the junction held 8 bases outside the gene matches. Germline values: CDR1 SGHRS, CDR2 YFSETQ. The CDR3 contains 15 residues. The CDR3 nucleotides are TGCGCCAGCAGCGTCCAGGGGGCTTTTGCAGATACGCAGTATTTT. This encodes CASSVQGAFADTQYF.